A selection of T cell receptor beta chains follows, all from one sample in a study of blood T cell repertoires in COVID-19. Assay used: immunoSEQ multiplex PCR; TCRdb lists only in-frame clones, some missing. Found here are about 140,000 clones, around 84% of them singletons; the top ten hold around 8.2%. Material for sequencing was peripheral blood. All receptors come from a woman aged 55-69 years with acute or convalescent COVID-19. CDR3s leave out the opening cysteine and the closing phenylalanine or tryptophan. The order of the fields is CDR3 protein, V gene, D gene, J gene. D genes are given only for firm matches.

CDR3 protein: AISDGGQGNYGYT
V gene: TRBV10-3
D gene: TRBD1
J gene: TRBJ1-2

CDR3 protein: ASSYLLVAAF
V gene: TRBV6-2/TRBV6-3
D gene: -
J gene: TRBJ1-1

CDR3 protein: ATSRDGDITDTQY
V gene: TRBV15
D gene: -
J gene: TRBJ2-3

CDR3 protein: ASSEGQYYGYT
V gene: TRBV6-5
D gene: TRBD1
J gene: TRBJ1-2

CDR3 protein: ASSSFPRGQSYEQY
V gene: TRBV5-5
D gene: TRBD1
J gene: TRBJ2-7

CDR3 protein: ASSLQEGGSYEQY
V gene: TRBV28
D gene: -
J gene: TRBJ2-7

CDR3 protein: ASSYEAAYEQY
V gene: TRBV5-1
D gene: -
J gene: TRBJ2-7

CDR3 protein: ASSQVENDGYT
V gene: TRBV4-2
D gene: -
J gene: TRBJ1-2

CDR3 protein: ASSLGDRGYGYT
V gene: TRBV7-8
D gene: TRBD1
J gene: TRBJ1-2

CDR3 protein: ASSIEGRQGPFSYNEQF
V gene: TRBV19
D gene: TRBD1
J gene: TRBJ2-1

CDR3 protein: ASSLLRGGTDTQY
V gene: TRBV11-3
D gene: TRBD2
J gene: TRBJ2-3

CDR3 protein: ASSPGQGDYEQY
V gene: TRBV18
D gene: TRBD1
J gene: TRBJ2-7

CDR3 protein: ASRGSDSYNEQF
V gene: TRBV27
D gene: -
J gene: TRBJ2-1

CDR3 protein: ASSSVPGDLGAF
V gene: TRBV28
D gene: -
J gene: TRBJ1-1

CDR3 protein: ASRDFGFQPQH
V gene: TRBV28
D gene: -
J gene: TRBJ1-5

CDR3 protein: ASSFQGGNTIY
V gene: TRBV5-4
D gene: -
J gene: TRBJ1-3

CDR3 protein: ASSLGGKSPRGYT
V gene: TRBV5-4
D gene: -
J gene: TRBJ1-2